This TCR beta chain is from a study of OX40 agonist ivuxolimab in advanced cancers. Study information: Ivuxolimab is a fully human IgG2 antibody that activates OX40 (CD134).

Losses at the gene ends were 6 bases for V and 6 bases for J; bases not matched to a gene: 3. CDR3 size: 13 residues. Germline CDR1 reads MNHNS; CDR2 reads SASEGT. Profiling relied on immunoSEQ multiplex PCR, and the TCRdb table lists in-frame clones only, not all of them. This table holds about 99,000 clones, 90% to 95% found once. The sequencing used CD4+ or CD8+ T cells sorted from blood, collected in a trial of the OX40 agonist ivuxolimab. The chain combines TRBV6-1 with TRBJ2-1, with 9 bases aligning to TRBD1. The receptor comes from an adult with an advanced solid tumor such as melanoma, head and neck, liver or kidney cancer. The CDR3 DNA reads TGTGCCAGCAGCCAGACAGGGGGCAATGAGCAGTTCTTC. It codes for CASSQTGGNEQFF.